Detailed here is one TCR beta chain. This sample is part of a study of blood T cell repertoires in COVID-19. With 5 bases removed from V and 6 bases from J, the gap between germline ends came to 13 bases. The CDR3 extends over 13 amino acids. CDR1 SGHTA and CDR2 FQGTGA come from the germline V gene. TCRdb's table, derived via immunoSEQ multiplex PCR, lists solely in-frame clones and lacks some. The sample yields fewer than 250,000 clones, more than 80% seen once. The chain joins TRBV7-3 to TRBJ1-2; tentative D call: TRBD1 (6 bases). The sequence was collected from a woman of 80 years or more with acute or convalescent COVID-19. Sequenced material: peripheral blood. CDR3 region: CASSPGTRDGYTF. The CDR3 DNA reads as TGTGCCAGCAGCCCCGGGACAAGAGATGGCTACACCTTC.